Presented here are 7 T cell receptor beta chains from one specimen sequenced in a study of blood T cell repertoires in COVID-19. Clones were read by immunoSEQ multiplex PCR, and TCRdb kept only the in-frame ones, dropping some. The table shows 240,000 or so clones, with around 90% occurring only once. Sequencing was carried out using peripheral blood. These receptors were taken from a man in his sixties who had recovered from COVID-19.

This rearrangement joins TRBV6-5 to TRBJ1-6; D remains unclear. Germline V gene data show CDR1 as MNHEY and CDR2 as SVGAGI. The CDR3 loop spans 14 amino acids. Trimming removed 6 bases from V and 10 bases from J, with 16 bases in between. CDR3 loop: CASRSGMWYSPLHF. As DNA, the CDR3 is TGTGCCAGCAGGTCCGGTATGTGGTACTCACCCCTCCACTTT.

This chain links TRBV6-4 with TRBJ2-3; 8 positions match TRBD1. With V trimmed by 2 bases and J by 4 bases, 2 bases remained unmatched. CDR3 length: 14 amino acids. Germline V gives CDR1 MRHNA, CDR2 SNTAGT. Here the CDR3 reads CASSDRTGPDTQYF. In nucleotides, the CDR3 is TGTGCCAGCAGTGACCGGACAGGGCCAGATACGCAGTATTTT.

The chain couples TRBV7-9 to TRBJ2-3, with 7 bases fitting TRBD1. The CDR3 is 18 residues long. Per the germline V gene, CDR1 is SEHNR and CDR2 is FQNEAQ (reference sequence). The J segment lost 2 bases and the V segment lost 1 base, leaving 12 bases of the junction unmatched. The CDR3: CASSLGQGRIPVTDTQYF. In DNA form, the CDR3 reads TGTGCCAGCAGCTTAGGACAGGGAAGAATCCCCGTCACAGATACGCAGTATTTT.

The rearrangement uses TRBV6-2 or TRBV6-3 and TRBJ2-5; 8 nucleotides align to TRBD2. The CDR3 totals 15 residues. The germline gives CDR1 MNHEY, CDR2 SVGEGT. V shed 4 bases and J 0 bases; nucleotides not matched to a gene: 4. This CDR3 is CASSSAGAYQETQYF. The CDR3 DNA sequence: TGTGCCAGCAGTTCAGCGGGGGCGTACCAAGAGACCCAGTACTTC.

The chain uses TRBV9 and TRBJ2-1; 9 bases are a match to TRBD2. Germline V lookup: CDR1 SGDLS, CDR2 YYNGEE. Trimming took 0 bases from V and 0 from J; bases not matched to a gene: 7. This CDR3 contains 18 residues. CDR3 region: CASSVGPSGAYSYNEQFF. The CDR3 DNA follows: TGTGCCAGCAGCGTAGGTCCTAGCGGGGCTTACTCCTACAATGAGCAGTTCTTC.

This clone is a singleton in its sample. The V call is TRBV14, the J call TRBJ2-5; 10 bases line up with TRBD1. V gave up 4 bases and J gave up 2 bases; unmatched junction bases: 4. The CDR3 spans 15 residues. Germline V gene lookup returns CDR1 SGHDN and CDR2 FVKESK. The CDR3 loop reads CASSRGDRGQETQYF. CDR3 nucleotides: TGTGCCAGCAGCCGAGGGGACAGGGGTCAAGAGACCCAGTACTTC.

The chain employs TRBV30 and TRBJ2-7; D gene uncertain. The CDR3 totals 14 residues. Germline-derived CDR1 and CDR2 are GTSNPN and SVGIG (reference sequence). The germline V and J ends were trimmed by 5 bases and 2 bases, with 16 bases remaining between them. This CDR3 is CAWEKQSVAYEQYF. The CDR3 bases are TGTGCCTGGGAGAAACAGTCTGTAGCCTACGAGCAGTACTTC.